This is a list of T cell receptor beta chains from one sample in a study of T cells after posttransplantation cyclophosphamide. Repertoires were generated with immunoSEQ multiplex PCR, while TCRdb's copy carries only in-frame clones and drops some. The table lists roughly 24,000 clones, with no singletons. Sequencing was carried out using PBMCs. The receptors stem from a woman between 55 and 75 years old in good health, CMV-negative, and a related stem cell transplant donor. Both conserved end residues are part of each CDR3. D genes are given only for firm matches. Size tells how often a clone was seen (once, few, many) or the class of an expanded clone, and some rows leave it out.

TRBD1,many,TRBV19,16,TRBJ1-1,CASSRDRGLENTEAFF,TGTGCCAGTTCGAGGGACAGGGGGCTCGAGAACACTGAAGCTTTCTTT
NA,many,TRBV7-9,15,TRBJ1-5,CASSLGETGNQPQHF,TGTGCCAGCAGCCTCGGGGAAACAGGCAATCAGCCCCAGCATTTT
NA,few,TRBV7-2,17,TRBJ2-2,CASSPTTGRSNTGELFF,TGTGCCAGCAGCCCAACCACTGGGAGGTCGAACACCGGGGAGCTGTTTTTT
NA,many,TRBV7-2,15,TRBJ1-4,CASSLQGGTNEKLFF,TGTGCCAGCAGCTTACAGGGAGGAACTAATGAAAAACTGTTTTTT
NA,medium-sized,TRBV5-5,15,TRBJ1-2,CASSYEPGLYYGYTF,TGTGCCAGCAGCTACGAACCGGGACTTTACTATGGCTACACCTTC
TRBD1,many,TRBV6-5,13,TRBJ2-7,CASHRGKGYEQYF,TGTGCCAGCCACAGGGGGAAAGGCTACGAGCAGTACTTC
NA,many,TRBV27,14,TRBJ1-2,CASSRRSNNYGYTF,TGTGCCAGCAGCAGGCGATCCAATAACTATGGCTACACCTTC
NA,many,TRBV5-8,14,TRBJ1-5,CASSLDREYQPQHF,TGTGCCAGCAGCTTGGACAGAGAGTATCAGCCCCAGCATTTT
TRBD1,many,TRBV28,15,TRBJ1-4,CASSGSGGGLEKLFF,TGTGCCAGCAGTGGATCAGGGGGAGGCCTTGAAAAACTGTTTTTT
TRBD2,many,TRBV2,13,TRBJ2-3,CASGLAGSDTQYF,TGTGCGAGCGGGCTAGCGGGATCGGATACGCAGTATTTT
TRBD1,many,TRBV19,16,TRBJ1-5,CASRAGLGTGNQPQHF,TGTGCCAGTAGGGCCGGGTTAGGGACAGGTAATCAGCCCCAGCATTTT
NA,many,TRBV5-1,13,TRBJ2-7,CASSYRSSYEQYF,TGCGCCAGCAGCTACAGGAGCTCCTACGAGCAGTACTTC
NA,few,TRBV19,11,TRBJ1-1,CASSQREEAFF,TGTGCCAGTAGTCAGAGGGAGGAGGCTTTCTTT
TRBD2,many,TRBV11-3,16,TRBJ2-5,CASSPGTSGGEETQYF,TGTGCCAGCAGCCCCGGGACTAGCGGGGGGGAAGAGACCCAGTACTTC
TRBD1,NA,TRBV28,15,TRBJ2-7,CASSLPGQGRYEQYF,TGTGCCAGCAGTTTACCGGGACAGGGGAGATACGAGCAGTACTTC
TRBD1,few,TRBV9,17,TRBJ1-6,CASSVSGGSSYNSPLHF,TGTGCCAGCAGCGTATCAGGGGGCAGCTCCTATAATTCACCCCTCCACTTT
TRBD1,NA,TRBV28,18,TRBJ1-1,CASSLRRTGGFMNTEAFF,TGTGCCAGCAGTTTACGTAGGACAGGGGGTTTTATGAACACTGAAGCTTTCTTT
NA,many,TRBV14,13,TRBJ1-4,CASSQVQMEKLFF,TGTGCCAGCAGCCAAGTCCAAATGGAAAAACTGTTTTTT
TRBD2,many,TRBV19,15,TRBJ2-1,CASSVTSGDYNEQFF,TGTGCCAGTAGTGTGACTAGCGGGGACTACAATGAGCAGTTCTTC
TRBD2,many,TRBV4-3,14,TRBJ2-5,CASSQDTGEGTQYF,TGCGCCAGCAGCCAAGACACCGGGGAGGGGACCCAGTACTTC
NA,NA,TRBV5-4,14,TRBJ2-5,CASSLVGQQETQYF,TGTGCCAGCAGCTTGGTTGGACAGCAAGAGACCCAGTACTTC
TRBD1,many,TRBV5-1,16,TRBJ1-5,CASSLVAGGSNQPQHF,TGCGCCAGCAGCTTGGTGGCAGGGGGTAGCAATCAGCCCCAGCATTTT
TRBD2,many,TRBV2,16,TRBJ2-7,CASTEGDGRIPYEQYF,TGTGCCAGCACCGAAGGGGACGGGAGGATTCCCTACGAGCAGTACTTC
NA,many,TRBV2,14,TRBJ2-6,CASNPYSGANVLTF,TGTGCCAGCAATCCGTACTCTGGGGCCAACGTCCTGACTTTC
NA,many,TRBV6-5,14,TRBJ1-6,CASSPAGANSPLHF,TGTGCCAGCAGCCCGGCGGGCGCTAATTCACCCCTCCACTTT
NA,many,TRBV21-1,18,TRBJ1-5,CARPNRDGPMISNQPQHF,TGTGCCAGGCCCAACAGGGACGGGCCAATGATTAGCAATCAGCCCCAGCATTTT
TRBD2,few,TRBV29-1,15,TRBJ2-1,CSVLWGSGRVNEQFF,TGCAGCGTTCTTTGGGGTAGCGGGAGGGTGAATGAGCAGTTCTTC
NA,many,TRBV14,16,TRBJ1-3,CASSQDSRHSGNTIYF,TGTGCCAGCAGCCAAGATTCCAGACACTCTGGAAACACCATATATTTT
TRBD1,many,TRBV5-8,15,TRBJ1-2,CASSPHQGAFYGYTF,TGTGCCAGCAGCCCCCATCAGGGGGCTTTCTATGGCTACACCTTC
NA,many,TRBV5-1,14,TRBJ1-6,CASSRSPGNSPLHF,TGCGCCAGCAGCCGTTCCCCGGGGAATTCACCCCTCCACTTT
TRBD1,many,TRBV18,13,TRBJ2-7,CASSHDRGGEQYF,TGTGCCAGCTCTCACGACAGGGGAGGCGAGCAGTACTTC
TRBD2,few,TRBV4-3,14,TRBJ2-5,CASSLGLGRETQYF,TGCGCCAGCAGCCTAGGACTAGGAAGAGAGACCCAGTACTTC
TRBD1,many,TRBV27,15,TRBJ2-3,CASRQTGTLTDTQYF,TGTGCCAGCAGACAGACAGGGACCCTCACAGATACGCAGTATTTT
TRBD2,many,TRBV27,17,TRBJ2-5,CASSLSGTSVPRETQYF,TGTGCCAGCAGTTTATCCGGGACTAGTGTTCCCCGGGAGACCCAGTACTTC
TRBD1,many,TRBV9,16,TRBJ2-1,CASSLTGTGSYNEQFF,TGTGCCAGCAGCCTAACCGGGACAGGCTCCTACAATGAGCAGTTCTTC
TRBD2,many,TRBV7-2,15,TRBJ2-5,CASSPYTSGGETQYF,TGTGCCAGCAGCCCATATACTAGCGGGGGAGAGACCCAGTACTTC
TRBD2,many,TRBV5-1,14,TRBJ2-3,CASSQATGGDTQYF,TGCGCCAGCAGCCAGGCGACGGGGGGGGATACGCAGTATTTT
TRBD2,many,TRBV5-4,15,TRBJ2-2,CASSPGTSFTGELFF,TGTGCCAGCAGCCCCGGGACTAGCTTCACCGGGGAGCTGTTTTTT
NA,many,TRBV9,16,TRBJ1-1,CASSIEAGSKNTEAFF,TGTGCCAGCAGCATCGAGGCGGGCAGTAAGAACACTGAAGCTTTCTTT
NA,many,TRBV2,12,TRBJ1-1,CARGQGRTEAFF,TGTGCCAGGGGACAAGGAAGAACTGAAGCTTTCTTT
NA,few,TRBV7-8,13,TRBJ1-2,CASSLQVDYGYTF,TGTGCCAGCAGCTTACAGGTGGATTATGGCTACACCTTC
NA,many,TRBV4-3,17,TRBJ2-5,CASSQGDGRTRQETQYF,TGCGCCAGCAGCCAAGGGGATGGTAGGACACGCCAAGAGACCCAGTACTTC
NA,many,TRBV4-3,21,TRBJ2-1,CASSQDPQTMGGLGGSNEQFF,TGCGCCAGCAGCCAAGATCCCCAAACAATGGGCGGGCTGGGGGGTTCCAATGAGCAGTTCTTC